This TCR beta chain was sequenced for a study of T-cell memory formation after mild COVID-19. Study-wide points: CD4+ contracting clones were mainly CM and EM; CD8+ ones, EMRA. Confirmation was lacking for SARS-CoV-2 specificity of second-wave clones that peaked on day 37.

TCRdb used MiXCR to reprocess the 5' RACE reads, holding one entry per CDR3 protein. This table has roughly 190,000 distinct CDR3 sequences, 10% appearing once. The V and J ends lost 2 bases and 1 base respectively, with 14 bases between them. Germline-derived CDR1 and CDR2 are SEHNR and FQNEAQ (reference sequence). This CDR3 comprises 17 residues. As regards this clonotype: What it binds is unknown.

The chain uses TRBV7-9 and TRBJ1-4; D is unclear. The sequence was collected from a man aged 18 to 35 who had mild COVID-19 (a few samples of this study predate the infection). Cell type and time point are not known. The sample was PBMCs or a T cell subset sorted from them (not recorded which). CDR3 DNA sequence: TGTGCCAGCAGCTTATTTAAGGGCAGCCTAACTAATGAAAAACTGTTTTTT. Protein: CASSLFKGSLTNEKLFF. The full variable domain, its missing parts supplied by reference TRBV7-9 and TRBJ1-4, is DTGVSQNPRHKITKRGQNVTFRCDPISEHNRLYWYRQTLGQGPEFLTYFQNEAQLEKSRLLSDRFSAERPKGSFSTLEIQRTEQGDSAMYLCASSLFKGSLTNEKLFFGSGTQLSVL.